The entry below describes one TCR beta chain. This clone's antigen is unknown. One base away there is no much larger clone; base qualities are not given. The data derive from a study of T cell clones after liver transplantation (dated by TCRdb to between 2018 and 2020). Regarding the research as a whole: The samples were obtained from ITN030ST, a randomized trial that attempted immunosuppression withdrawal within 2 years after liver transplantation. After a pre-transplant mixed lymphocyte reaction, TCRbeta sequencing was used to pinpoint donor-reactive T cell clones, which were subsequently tracked in post-transplant blood. Third party-reactive TCRbeta sequences from pre-transplant MLRs were also identified as an antigen-independent comparator for donor-reactive sequences. Of the eight recipients, three were HCV-positive, while the remaining recipients had been transplanted for non-autoimmune, non-viral indications. No induction therapy was given to the subjects, and standard immunosuppression was administered until randomization at 12-24 months post-transplant. Tolerance meant complete immunosuppression withdrawal for at least one year without liver enzymes rising beyond twice the upper limit of normal. Blood samples were taken pre-transplant, pre-randomization before withdrawal, and post-randomization after full withdrawal or failed withdrawal. Of the 8 liver transplant recipients making up the studied cohort, 3 were classified as tolerant and 5 as non-tolerant. Paper-wide results and their limitations: A significant post-transplant decrease in circulating donor-reactive CD4 TCRbeta sequences was observed in most of the 8 subjects, irrespective of tolerance or HCV status. The conclusions were considered preliminary, being limited by small, heterogeneous patient numbers and non-standardized post-transplant time points. When repertoire turnover was taken into account, detection of donor-reactive sequences was significantly reduced in 7 of 8 subjects for CD4 and in 8 of 8 subjects for CD8. Without allograft tissue specimens, donor-reactive T cells may have migrated into the graft rather than being deleted. Donor-reactive sequences decreased more than third party-reactive sequences, which suggests partial antigen-specific deletion that was not related to withdrawal success. Low numbers of available donor cells limited the measurable donor-reactive repertoire in a couple of subjects.

Including cysteine and phenylalanine, the CDR3 has 17 amino acids. This entry keeps only the CDR3 DNA: 51 bases, framed from base 1. V and J are truncated by 3 bases and 1 base respectively, leaving an intervening sequence of 19 bases. As encoded in the germline V gene, CDR1 is SGHDT while CDR2 is YYEEEE. The time point label on this specimen signifies: pre-transplant. Thawed unstimulated PBMCs were stained for CD3, CD4 and CD8 and FACS-sorted into CD3+CD4+ and CD3+CD8+ populations. Each of the 8 studied subjects was randomized to immunosuppression withdrawal. The Qiagen DNeasy Blood and Tissue Kit was used for genomic DNA isolation. High-throughput TCRbeta CDR3 sequencing of frozen genomic DNA was performed by immunoSEQ, with PCR amplification, mapping, bias correction and internal controls included. From the authors' description of their analysis: Productive rearrangements were retained, and unique TCRbeta sequences were defined by the CDR3 nucleotide sequence together with the V and J gene. Donor-reactive sequences required at least 5-fold expansion in CFSE-low cells versus unstimulated pre-transplant cells and at least 0.01% frequency. Per-subject minimum frequency thresholds, based on the lowest-template unstimulated sample, ensured at least 90% detection power. Repertoire turnover was measured by Jensen-Shannon divergence between the top 1000 TCRbeta sequences post- and pre-transplant. Changes in detection of donor-reactive sequences were tested with two-sided Fisher's exact tests. The table was pulled from immuneACCESS by TCRdb, which kept in-frame rearrangements only. Such tables lose some clones; where checked, under half of the loss comes from unresolved V genes, and the rest has no known cause. The DNA was the basis for D and trimming; V, J and clone size are from that table. Here the sample has roughly 100,000 clones; roughly four fifths occur a single time. The biggest ten clones account for over 0.75% of the sample.

This TCR was recovered from a human donor who received a liver transplant. The sample consisted of CD4+ T cells from blood, taken before liver transplant. Recombination joined TRBV5-6 with TRBJ1-1; D gene: possibly TRBD1, on 6 matching bases. The DNA sequence reads TGTGCCAGCAGCTCTGGTTGGGGGGCAAAAAGGAACACTGAAGCTTTCTTT. Translation gives CASSSGWGAKRNTEAFF.